This TCR beta chain was profiled in a study of cytomegalovirus exposure and HLA in healthy donors. With 60 Vbeta and 13 Jbeta primers, the PCR was carried out. Sequencing used immunoSEQ multiplex PCR; TCRdb keeps in-frame clones, though not all of them. This repertoire shows 150,000 to 190,000 clones, around 82% found once; its top ten account for under 8%. Study-wide points: Presence/absence analyses assumed roughly uniform sequencing depth across donors, which may not hold.

The CDR3 has 16 residues. Looked up from germline, CDR1 is SGDLS and CDR2 is YYNGEE. The V gene lost 0 bases and the J gene lost 0 bases, with 11 bases spanning the gap. On this clone itself: Antigen unknown.

This chain uses TRBV9 with TRBJ2-3, with a possible D match to TRBD2 (7 bases). This TCR derives from a woman aged 45-59 years in good health and CMV-seropositive. Sequencing was carried out using PBMCs. The CDR3 protein is CASSVEGGSSTDTQYF. CDR3 in DNA: TGTGCCAGCAGCGTAGAGGGGGGGAGTAGCACAGATACGCAGTATTTT.